This T cell receptor (beta chain) emerged from a study of T cell responses to AZD1222 COVID-19 vaccine. General study results and limits: Vaccine-related CD4 TCRs covered spike, predominating at 160-218 and 743-854. Reportedly, nearly half the spike-specific TCRs target unmutated variant regions. Elevations in Spike-specific TCR breadth and depth followed administration of two AZD1222 doses.

Clones were sequenced by immunoSEQ multiplex PCR, and TCRdb holds only the in-frame ones, with some missing. The table shows around 6,100 clones, with around 87% occurring only once. Concerning this clone: Its antigen remains unidentified.

The germline CDR1 and CDR2 sequences are MNHEY and SVGAGI. The CDR3 is made up of 16 amino acids. Trimming pared 0 bases from V and 2 bases from J, leaving 13 bases between. The rearrangement uses TRBV6-5 and TRBJ1-2; the D gene is possibly TRBD1 (6 bases). This TCR came from an adult who received the AZD1222 COVID-19 vaccine. The sample in question was peripheral blood, obtained 28 days after the second AZD1222 dose. Here the CDR3 DNA reads TGTGCCAGCAGTTACTCTGCAAAGGGGGGGAACTATGGCTACACCTTC. It yields the protein CASSYSAKGGNYGYTF.